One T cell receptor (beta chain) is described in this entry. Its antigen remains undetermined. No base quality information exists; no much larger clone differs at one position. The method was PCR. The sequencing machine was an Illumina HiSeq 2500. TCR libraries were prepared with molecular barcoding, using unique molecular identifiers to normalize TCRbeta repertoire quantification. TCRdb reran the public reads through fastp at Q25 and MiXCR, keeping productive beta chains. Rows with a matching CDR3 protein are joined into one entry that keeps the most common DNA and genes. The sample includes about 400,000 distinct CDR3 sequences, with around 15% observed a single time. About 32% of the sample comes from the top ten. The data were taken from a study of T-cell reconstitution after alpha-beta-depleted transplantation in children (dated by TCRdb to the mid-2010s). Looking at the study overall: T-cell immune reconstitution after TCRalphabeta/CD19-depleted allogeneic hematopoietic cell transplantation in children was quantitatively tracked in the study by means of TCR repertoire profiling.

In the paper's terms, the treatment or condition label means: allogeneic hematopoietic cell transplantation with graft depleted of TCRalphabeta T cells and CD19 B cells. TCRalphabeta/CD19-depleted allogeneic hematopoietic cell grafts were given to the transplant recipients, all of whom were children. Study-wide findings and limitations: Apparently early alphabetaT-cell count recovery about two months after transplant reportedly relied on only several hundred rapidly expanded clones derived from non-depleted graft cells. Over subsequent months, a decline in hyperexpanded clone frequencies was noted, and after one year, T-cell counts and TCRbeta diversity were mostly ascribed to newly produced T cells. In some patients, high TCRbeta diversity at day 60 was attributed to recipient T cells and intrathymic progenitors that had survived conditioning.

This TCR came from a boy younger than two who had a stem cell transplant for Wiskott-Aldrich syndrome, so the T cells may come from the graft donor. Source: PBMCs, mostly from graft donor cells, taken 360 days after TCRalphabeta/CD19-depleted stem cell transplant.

The sequence in DNA is TGTGCCAGCAGTTTAATGTTGGGACTCCTATACAATGAGCAGTTCTTC. This sequence encodes CASSLMLGLLYNEQFF. This receptor chain uses TRBV12-3 or TRBV12-4 and TRBJ2-1, and possibly TRBD2, on 6 matching bases. The CDR3 covers 16 residues, taking in both the cysteine and the phenylalanine. The only DNA kept is the CDR3, 48 bases in frame from the first base. V loses 2 bases of germline sequence and J loses 4 bases, and the interval between the two ends is 15 bases.